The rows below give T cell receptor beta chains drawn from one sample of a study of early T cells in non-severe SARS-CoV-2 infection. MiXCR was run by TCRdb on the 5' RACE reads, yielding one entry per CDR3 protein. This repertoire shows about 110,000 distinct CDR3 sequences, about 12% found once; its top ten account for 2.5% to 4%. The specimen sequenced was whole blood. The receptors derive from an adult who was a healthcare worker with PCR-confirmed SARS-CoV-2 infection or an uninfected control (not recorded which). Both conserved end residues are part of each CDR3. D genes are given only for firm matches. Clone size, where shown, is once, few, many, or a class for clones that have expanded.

DNA: TGTGCCAGCAGCCTCAGCGGGAAGAACACCGGGGAGCTGTTTTTT
CDR3: CASSLSGKNTGELFF
size: few
D: TRBD2
J: TRBJ2-2
V: TRBV11-2

DNA: TGTGCCAGCAGTGTTGTTCTCCCTGAAGCTTTCTTT
CDR3: CASSVVLPEAFF
size: NA
D: NA
J: TRBJ1-1
V: TRBV6-1

DNA: TGTGCCATCAGTCAGGACAGCTTCTCCTACAATGAGCAGTTCTTC
CDR3: CAISQDSFSYNEQFF
size: few
D: NA
J: TRBJ2-1
V: TRBV10-3

DNA: TGTGCCAGCACCGACCTCCTAGCGGGAGGGCTCGGGACCTACAATGAGCAGTTCTTC
CDR3: CASTDLLAGGLGTYNEQFF
size: NA
D: TRBD2
J: TRBJ2-1
V: TRBV12-3/TRBV12-4

DNA: TGCAGCGTTCTAACGGGACTAGCGGGAGGGCCGGGGACCCAGTACTTC
CDR3: CSVLTGLAGGPGTQYF
size: NA
D: TRBD2
J: TRBJ2-5
V: TRBV29-1

DNA: TGTGCCAGCAGCTCAGTCGGCGGTACGATCTCCTACAATGAGCAGTTCTTC
CDR3: CASSSVGGTISYNEQFF
size: few
D: NA
J: TRBJ2-1
V: TRBV11-2

DNA: TGTGCCAGCAGTTTACGGACAGCCACCGGGGAGCTGTTTTTT
CDR3: CASSLRTATGELFF
size: NA
D: NA
J: TRBJ2-2
V: TRBV12-3/TRBV12-4

DNA: TGCAGCGTAGAACCGGGACTAGCTTCATACAATGAGCAGTTCTTC
CDR3: CSVEPGLASYNEQFF
size: NA
D: TRBD2
J: TRBJ2-1
V: TRBV29-1

DNA: TGTGCCAGCAGCTTAAAAGGGGCAGGGGTTGGTCAGCCCCAGCATTTT
CDR3: CASSLKGAGVGQPQHF
size: NA
D: NA
J: TRBJ1-5
V: TRBV7-2

DNA: TGTGCCAGCAGTACATCGGGGGGGCAACAGCCCCAGCATTTT
CDR3: CASSTSGGQQPQHF
size: few
D: NA
J: TRBJ1-5
V: TRBV7-8

DNA: TGTGCCAGCAGTGAAGCTCGGTCAGGGGGCGACGAGCAGTACTTC
CDR3: CASSEARSGGDEQYF
size: many
D: TRBD1
J: TRBJ2-7
V: TRBV2

DNA: TGTGCCAGCACCTACCAGGGAGGGTTGCAGGGCTACACCTTC
CDR3: CASTYQGGLQGYTF
size: NA
D: NA
J: TRBJ1-2
V: TRBV12-3/TRBV12-4

DNA: TGCAGTGCCAATCCCCCAGGGACAAGCTCCTACGAGCAGTACTTC
CDR3: CSANPPGTSSYEQYF
size: NA
D: NA
J: TRBJ2-7
V: TRBV20-1

DNA: TGTGCCAGCAGCCAAAACCGAGGGTACGAGCAGTACTTC
CDR3: CASSQNRGYEQYF
size: NA
D: NA
J: TRBJ2-7
V: TRBV7-2

DNA: TGTGCCACCAGTGACCCGACAGGGGGCGCCCCTAACTATGGCTACACCTTC
CDR3: CATSDPTGGAPNYGYTF
size: many
D: TRBD1
J: TRBJ1-2
V: TRBV24-1

DNA: TGCGCCAGCAGGGAACAGGGAATCACCTACGAGCAGTACTTC
CDR3: CASREQGITYEQYF
size: few
D: NA
J: TRBJ2-7
V: TRBV10-2

DNA: TGTGCCAGCAGGATACAGGGGAACACTGAAGCTTTCTTT
CDR3: CASRIQGNTEAFF
size: NA
D: NA
J: TRBJ1-1
V: TRBV7-3

DNA: TGTGCCACCAGCAGATTGAGAACCTCTAGCACAGATACGCAGTATTTT
CDR3: CATSRLRTSSTDTQYF
size: few
D: NA
J: TRBJ2-3
V: TRBV15

DNA: TGTGCCAGCAGCGGAGACAGCAGTAATCAGCCCCAGCATTTT
CDR3: CASSGDSSNQPQHF
size: NA
D: NA
J: TRBJ1-5
V: TRBV9

DNA: TGCGCCAGCAACAAAGGGGGCGATAATTCACCCCTCCACTTT
CDR3: CASNKGGDNSPLHF
size: many
D: TRBD1
J: TRBJ1-6
V: TRBV5-1

DNA: TGTGCCAGCAGCTTGGCCCCAGGGGCTCTACAGTCACCCCCCCACTTT
CDR3: CASSLAPGALQSPPHF
size: NA
D: NA
J: TRBJ1-6
V: TRBV11-2

DNA: TGTGCCAGCAGAGCAACTCCCCTTGACTACGAGCAGTACTTC
CDR3: CASRATPLDYEQYF
size: few
D: NA
J: TRBJ2-7
V: TRBV11-3

DNA: TGTGCCAGCAGCTTCCTAGCGGGGGACTCCTACGAGCAGTACTTC
CDR3: CASSFLAGDSYEQYF
size: many
D: TRBD2
J: TRBJ2-7
V: TRBV7-2

DNA: TGTGCCAGCAGGGATAGCACAGATACGCAGTATTTT
CDR3: CASRDSTDTQYF
size: NA
D: NA
J: TRBJ2-3
V: TRBV6-1

DNA: TGTGTCAGCAGTTTCCGGGACACCACTGAAGCTTTCTTT
CDR3: CVSSFRDTTEAFF
size: NA
D: NA
J: TRBJ1-1
V: TRBV6-2/TRBV6-3

DNA: TGTGCCAGCAGTAGCTCGTTAGATACGCAGTATTTT
CDR3: CASSSSLDTQYF
size: many
D: NA
J: TRBJ2-3
V: TRBV25-1

DNA: TGTGCCAGCAGCCTCCAGGGACTAGGGCGTGAGGGGCGCACGCAGTATTTT
CDR3: CASSLQGLGREGRTQYF
size: NA
D: TRBD2
J: TRBJ2-3
V: TRBV4-2

DNA: TGCGCCAGCAGCCAAGATAGCGGACAGTTAGGGAATAGCTACGAGCAGTACTTC
CDR3: CASSQDSGQLGNSYEQYF
size: many
D: NA
J: TRBJ2-7
V: TRBV4-1

DNA: TGTGCCAGCAGCTTGGGCGTGGGGCTAGCGGGGGGCCATAATGAGCAGTTCTTC
CDR3: CASSLGVGLAGGHNEQFF
size: many
D: TRBD2
J: TRBJ2-1
V: TRBV5-4

DNA: TGCGCCAGCAGCTTGAGCGGGACAAGTGAGCAGTTCTTC
CDR3: CASSLSGTSEQFF
size: NA
D: NA
J: TRBJ2-1
V: TRBV5-1

DNA: TGTGCCTGGAAGGAGTGGGGGGCAGCTAACTATGGCTACACCTTC
CDR3: CAWKEWGAANYGYTF
size: NA
D: NA
J: TRBJ1-2
V: TRBV30

DNA: TGTGCCAGCAGTGAGAGGACGGGAGTTTGGAAAGATACGCAGTATTTT
CDR3: CASSERTGVWKDTQYF
size: few
D: NA
J: TRBJ2-3
V: TRBV12-3/TRBV12-4

DNA: TGTGCCAGCAGCCCAGGAGGACAGCCCAGAGATACGCAGTATTTT
CDR3: CASSPGGQPRDTQYF
size: few
D: NA
J: TRBJ2-3
V: TRBV7-3

DNA: TGCAGCGTTGTGGGAGAGAGTACGCAGTATTTT
CDR3: CSVVGESTQYF
size: few
D: NA
J: TRBJ2-3
V: TRBV29-1

DNA: TGTGCCAGCAGCCACCTGCCGGAGACCCAGTACTTC
CDR3: CASSHLPETQYF
size: few
D: NA
J: TRBJ2-5
V: TRBV14

DNA: TGTGCCAGCAGCGGCCGGACTAGCGGGGGCCCACAAGAGACCCAGTACTTC
CDR3: CASSGRTSGGPQETQYF
size: few
D: TRBD2
J: TRBJ2-5
V: TRBV7-9

DNA: TGCAGTGCTAGAGATGTAGAGGGGGCAGTTGAAGCTTTCTTT
CDR3: CSARDVEGAVEAFF
size: few
D: TRBD1
J: TRBJ1-1
V: TRBV20-1

DNA: TGTGCCAGCAGTTTTGGGGGCGAGCAGTACTTC
CDR3: CASSFGGEQYF
size: few
D: NA
J: TRBJ2-7
V: TRBV25-1

DNA: TGCAGCGCTGGGGACAGCCCCTTAACCTCCTACGAGCAGTACTTC
CDR3: CSAGDSPLTSYEQYF
size: NA
D: TRBD1
J: TRBJ2-7
V: TRBV29-1

DNA: TGTGCCAGCAGTGGAAGACTGGGGGTCTTATACGAGCAGTACTTC
CDR3: CASSGRLGVLYEQYF
size: NA
D: NA
J: TRBJ2-7
V: TRBV27

DNA: TGTGCCAGCAGTGAACTAGCGGGGGACTACAATGAGCAGTTCTTC
CDR3: CASSELAGDYNEQFF
size: few
D: TRBD2
J: TRBJ2-1
V: TRBV6-4

DNA: TGTGCCAGCAGGAGGGGGACAGGGGGCGTCAACTATGGCTACACCTTC
CDR3: CASRRGTGGVNYGYTF
size: many
D: TRBD1
J: TRBJ1-2
V: TRBV27

DNA: TGCAGTGCTAGCTCCGGGGGCGAAAACACTGAAGCTTTCTTT
CDR3: CSASSGGENTEAFF
size: few
D: NA
J: TRBJ1-1
V: TRBV20-1

DNA: TGTGCCAGCAGCGTAGGGGGTAGCGGGACCCCCCAGGGCGAGCAGTACTTC
CDR3: CASSVGGSGTPQGEQYF
size: many
D: TRBD2
J: TRBJ2-7
V: TRBV9

DNA: TGTGCCACCAGTGAGCCGGGGCCCAATCAGCCCCAGCATTTT
CDR3: CATSEPGPNQPQHF
size: few
D: NA
J: TRBJ1-5
V: TRBV24-1

DNA: TGTGCCAGCAGCTACGGACTAGCGGGAGCAGAGCAGTTCTTC
CDR3: CASSYGLAGAEQFF
size: few
D: TRBD2
J: TRBJ2-1
V: TRBV7-2